This TCR beta chain was sequenced in a study of cytotoxic CD8 clonotypes in ibrutinib-treated CLL. Assay used: immunoSEQ multiplex PCR; TCRdb lists only in-frame clones, some missing. The sample has about 58,000 clones, approximately 71% seen once; the top ten hold 43%. The J segment lost 10 bases and the V segment lost 0 bases, leaving 12 bases of the junction unmatched. Germline CDR1 is GTSNPN and CDR2 is SVGIG (reference sequence). The CDR3 runs to 15 residues. Study-wide results and limits: There were few public clonotypes, and on treatment they contracted or stayed stable. The study found clonality rose at ibrutinib response, then fell toward baseline at progression. Exceeding age-matched healthy donors, baseline clonality also tracked the counts of circulating CD8+ T cells.

On this clone: Its antigen remains unidentified.

Genomic DNA for TCR beta libraries, around 2 micrograms, came from cryopreserved PBMCs. The sequencing here drew on PBMCs, taken after 12 months of ibrutinib treatment. This chain joins TRBV30 and TRBJ2-1, with 7 nucleotides matching TRBD2. This receptor was identified in a human donor with chronic lymphocytic leukemia. The CDR3 DNA follows: TGTGCCTGGAGTGTTGGGCTAGTGAGAGCGGGAGAGCAGTTCTTC. Protein sequence: CAWSVGLVRAGEQFF.